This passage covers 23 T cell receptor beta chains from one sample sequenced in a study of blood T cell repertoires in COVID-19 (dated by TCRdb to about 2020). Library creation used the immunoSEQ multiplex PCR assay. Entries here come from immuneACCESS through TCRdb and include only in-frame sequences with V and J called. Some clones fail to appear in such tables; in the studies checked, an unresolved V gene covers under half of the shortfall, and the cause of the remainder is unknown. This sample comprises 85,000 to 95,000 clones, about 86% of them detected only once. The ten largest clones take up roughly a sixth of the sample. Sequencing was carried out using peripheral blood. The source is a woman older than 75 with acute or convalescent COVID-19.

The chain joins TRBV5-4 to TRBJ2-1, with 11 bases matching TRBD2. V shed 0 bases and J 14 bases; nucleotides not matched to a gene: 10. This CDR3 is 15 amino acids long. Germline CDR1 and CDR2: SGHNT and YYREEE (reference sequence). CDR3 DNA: TGTGCCAGCAGCTTGGATAGCGGGGGGGGTAGAAGGAAGTTCTTC. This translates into CASSLDSGGGRRKFF.

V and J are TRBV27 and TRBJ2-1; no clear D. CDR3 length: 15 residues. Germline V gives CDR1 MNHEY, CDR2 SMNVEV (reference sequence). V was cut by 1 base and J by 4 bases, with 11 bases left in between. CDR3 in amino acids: CASSLLALHYNEQFF. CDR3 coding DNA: TGTGCCAGCAGTTTATTAGCACTCCATTACAATGAGCAGTTCTTC.

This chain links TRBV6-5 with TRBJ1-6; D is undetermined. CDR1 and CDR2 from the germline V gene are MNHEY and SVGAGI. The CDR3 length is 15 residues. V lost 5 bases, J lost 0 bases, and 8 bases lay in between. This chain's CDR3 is CASSPQSSYNSPLHF. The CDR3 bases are TGTGCCAGCAGTCCACAAAGCTCCTATAATTCACCCCTCCACTTT.

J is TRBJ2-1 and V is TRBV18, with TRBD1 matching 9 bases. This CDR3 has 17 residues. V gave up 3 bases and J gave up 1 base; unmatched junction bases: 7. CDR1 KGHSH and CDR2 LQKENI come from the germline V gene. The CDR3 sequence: CASSPSGGQGSYNEQFF. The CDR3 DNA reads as TGTGCCAGCTCACCTTCGGGGGGACAGGGTTCCTACAATGAGCAGTTCTTC. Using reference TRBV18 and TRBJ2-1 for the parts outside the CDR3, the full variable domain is NAGVMQNPRHLVRRRGQEARLRCSPMKGHSHVYWYRQLPEEGLKFMVYLQKENIIDESGMPKERFSAEFPKEGPSILRIQQVVRGDSAAYFCASSPSGGQGSYNEQFFGPGTRLTVL.

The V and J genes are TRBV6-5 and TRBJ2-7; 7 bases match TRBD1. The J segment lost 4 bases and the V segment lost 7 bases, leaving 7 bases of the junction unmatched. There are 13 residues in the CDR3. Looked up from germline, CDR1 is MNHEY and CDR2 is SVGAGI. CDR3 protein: CASTWDSYYEQYF. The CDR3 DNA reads TGTGCCAGCACGTGGGACAGCTATTACGAGCAGTACTTC.

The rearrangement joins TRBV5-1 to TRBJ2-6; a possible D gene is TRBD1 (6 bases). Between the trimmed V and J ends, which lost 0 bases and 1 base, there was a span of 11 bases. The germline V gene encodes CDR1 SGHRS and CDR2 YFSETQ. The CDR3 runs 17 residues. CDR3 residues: CASSLATQGSGANVLTF. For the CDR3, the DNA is TGCGCCAGCAGCTTGGCCACCCAGGGGTCTGGGGCCAACGTCCTGACTTTC. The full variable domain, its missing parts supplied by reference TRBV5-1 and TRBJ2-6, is KAGVTQTPRYLIKTRGQQVTLSCSPISGHRSVSWYQQTPGQGLQFLFEYFSETQRNKGNFPGRFSGRQFSNSRSEMNVSTLELGDSALYLCASSLATQGSGANVLTFGAGSRLTVL.

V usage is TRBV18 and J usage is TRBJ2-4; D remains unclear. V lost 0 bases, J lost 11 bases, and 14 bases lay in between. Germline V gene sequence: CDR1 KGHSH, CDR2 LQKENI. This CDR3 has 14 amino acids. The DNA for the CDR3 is TGTGCCAGCTCACCACCCGCTACAGCCAAGGTTCAGTACTTC. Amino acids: CASSPPATAKVQYF.

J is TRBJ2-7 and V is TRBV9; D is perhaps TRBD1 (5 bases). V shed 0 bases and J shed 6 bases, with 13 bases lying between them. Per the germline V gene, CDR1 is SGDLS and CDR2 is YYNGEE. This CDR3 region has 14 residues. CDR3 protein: CASSVEPRALEQYF. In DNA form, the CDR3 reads TGTGCCAGCAGCGTAGAGCCCAGGGCGCTCGAGCAGTACTTC.

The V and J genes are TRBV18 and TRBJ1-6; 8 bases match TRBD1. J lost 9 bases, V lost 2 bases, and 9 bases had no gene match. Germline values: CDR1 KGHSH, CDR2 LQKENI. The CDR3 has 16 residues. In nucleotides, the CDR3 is TGTGCCAGCTCACCAGAGGGGCAGGGGGCCTTTTCACCCCTCCACTTT. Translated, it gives CASSPEGQGAFSPLHF. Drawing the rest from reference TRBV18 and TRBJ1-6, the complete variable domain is NAGVMQNPRHLVRRRGQEARLRCSPMKGHSHVYWYRQLPEEGLKFMVYLQKENIIDESGMPKERFSAEFPKEGPSILRIQQVVRGDSAAYFCASSPEGQGAFSPLHFGNGTRLTVT.

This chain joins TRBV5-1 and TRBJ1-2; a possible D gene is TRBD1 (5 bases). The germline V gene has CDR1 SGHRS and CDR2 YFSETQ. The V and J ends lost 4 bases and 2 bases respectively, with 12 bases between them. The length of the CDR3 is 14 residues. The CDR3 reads CASSPSPGNYGYTF. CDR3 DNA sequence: TGCGCCAGCAGCCCCAGTCCAGGGAACTATGGCTACACCTTC.

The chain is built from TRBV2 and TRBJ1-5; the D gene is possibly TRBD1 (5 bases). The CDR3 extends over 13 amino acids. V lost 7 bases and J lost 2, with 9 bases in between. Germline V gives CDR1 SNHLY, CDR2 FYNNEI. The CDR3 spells CASKGQGNQPQHF. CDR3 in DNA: TGTGCCAGCAAGGGGCAAGGCAATCAGCCCCAGCATTTT. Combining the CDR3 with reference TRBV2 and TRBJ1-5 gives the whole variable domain EPEVTQTPSHQVTQMGQEVILRCVPISNHLYFYWYRQILGQKVEFLVSFYNNEISEKSEIFDDQFSVERPDGSNFTLKIRSTKLEDSAMYFCASKGQGNQPQHFGDGTRLSIL.

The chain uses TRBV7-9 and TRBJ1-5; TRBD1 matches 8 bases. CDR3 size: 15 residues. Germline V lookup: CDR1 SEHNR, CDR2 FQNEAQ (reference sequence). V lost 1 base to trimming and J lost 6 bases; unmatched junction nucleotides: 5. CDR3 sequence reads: CASSLGGQGGQPQHF. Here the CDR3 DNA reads TGTGCCAGCAGCTTAGGAGGACAGGGCGGTCAGCCCCAGCATTTT.

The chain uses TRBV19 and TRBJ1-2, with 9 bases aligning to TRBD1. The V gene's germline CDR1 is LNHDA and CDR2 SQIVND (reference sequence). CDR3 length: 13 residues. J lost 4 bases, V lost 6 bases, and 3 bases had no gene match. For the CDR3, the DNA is TGTGCCAGTAGCTGGGACAGGGTCTATGGCTACACCTTC. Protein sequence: CASSWDRVYGYTF.

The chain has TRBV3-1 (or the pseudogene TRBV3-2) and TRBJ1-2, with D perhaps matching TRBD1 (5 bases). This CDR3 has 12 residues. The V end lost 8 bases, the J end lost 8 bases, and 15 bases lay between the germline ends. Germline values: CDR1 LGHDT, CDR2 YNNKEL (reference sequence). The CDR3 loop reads CASGLSRGGYTF. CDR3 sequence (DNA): TGTGCCAGCGGCCTCAGTAGGGGCGGCTACACCTTC.

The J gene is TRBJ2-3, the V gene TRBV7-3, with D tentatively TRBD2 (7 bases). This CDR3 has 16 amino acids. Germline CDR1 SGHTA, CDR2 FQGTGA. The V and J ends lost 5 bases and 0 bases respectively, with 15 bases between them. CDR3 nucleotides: TGTGCCAGCAGCCAGATCGGGGGGCCTAGCACAGATACGCAGTATTTT. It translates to CASSQIGGPSTDTQYF.

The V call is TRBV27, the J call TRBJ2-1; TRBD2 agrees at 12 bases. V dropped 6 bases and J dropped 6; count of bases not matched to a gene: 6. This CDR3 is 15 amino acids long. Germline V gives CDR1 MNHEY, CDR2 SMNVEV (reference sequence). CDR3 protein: CASRNLAGGLNEQFF. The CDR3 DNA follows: TGTGCCAGCAGGAATCTAGCGGGGGGGCTCAATGAGCAGTTCTTC.

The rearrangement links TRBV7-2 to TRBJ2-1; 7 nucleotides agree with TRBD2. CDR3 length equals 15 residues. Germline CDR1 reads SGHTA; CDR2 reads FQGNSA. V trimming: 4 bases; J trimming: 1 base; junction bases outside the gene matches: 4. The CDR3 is CASSSASGSYNEQFF. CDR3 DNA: TGTGCCAGCAGCTCCGCTAGCGGATCCTACAATGAGCAGTTCTTC.

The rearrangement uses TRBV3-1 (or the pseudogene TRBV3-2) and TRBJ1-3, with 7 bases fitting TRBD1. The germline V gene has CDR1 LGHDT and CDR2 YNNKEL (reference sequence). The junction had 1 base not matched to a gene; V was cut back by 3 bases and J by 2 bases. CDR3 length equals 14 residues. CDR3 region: CASSHTGAGNTIYF. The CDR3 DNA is TGTGCCAGCAGCCATACAGGGGCTGGAAACACCATATATTTT.

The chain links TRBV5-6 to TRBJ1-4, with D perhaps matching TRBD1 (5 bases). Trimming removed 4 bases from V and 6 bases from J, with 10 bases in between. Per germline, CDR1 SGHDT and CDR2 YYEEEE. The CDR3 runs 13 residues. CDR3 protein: CASSLLQDEKLFF. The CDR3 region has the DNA TGTGCCAGCAGCCTCCTACAGGATGAAAAACTGTTTTTT. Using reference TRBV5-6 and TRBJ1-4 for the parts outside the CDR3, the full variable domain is DAGVTQSPTHLIKTRGQQVTLRCSPKSGHDTVSWYQQALGQGPQFIFQYYEEEERQRGNFPDRFSGHQFPNYSSELNVNALLLGDSALYLCASSLLQDEKLFFGSGTQLSVL.

The CDR3 is CAISESLSGEETQYF. In nucleotides, the CDR3 is TGTGCCATCAGTGAGTCGCTATCAGGGGAAGAGACCCAGTACTTC. This chain uses TRBV10-3 with TRBJ2-5; D is possibly TRBD1 (6 bases). Germline CDR1 reads ENHRY; CDR2 reads SYGVKD. This CDR3 contains 15 residues. V was trimmed by 0 bases and J by 3 bases, leaving 11 bases between them.

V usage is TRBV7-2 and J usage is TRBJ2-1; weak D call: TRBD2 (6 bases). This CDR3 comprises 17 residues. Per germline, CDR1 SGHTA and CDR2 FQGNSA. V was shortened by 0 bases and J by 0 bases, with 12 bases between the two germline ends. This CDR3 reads CASSLAAGGSSYNEQFF. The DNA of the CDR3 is TGTGCCAGCAGCTTAGCGGCCGGGGGTAGCTCCTACAATGAGCAGTTCTTC.

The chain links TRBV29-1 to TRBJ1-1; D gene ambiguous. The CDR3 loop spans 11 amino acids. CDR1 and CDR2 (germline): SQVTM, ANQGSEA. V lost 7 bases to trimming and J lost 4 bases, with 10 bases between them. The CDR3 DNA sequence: TGCAGCGGCTATTCGGGCACTGAAGCTTTCTTT. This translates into CSGYSGTEAFF.

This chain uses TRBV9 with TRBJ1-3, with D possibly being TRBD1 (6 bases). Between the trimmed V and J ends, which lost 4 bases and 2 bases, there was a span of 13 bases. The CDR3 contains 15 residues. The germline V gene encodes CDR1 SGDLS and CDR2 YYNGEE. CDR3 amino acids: CASSPQGTPGNTIYF. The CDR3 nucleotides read TGTGCCAGCAGCCCCCAGGGGACACCTGGAAACACCATATATTTT. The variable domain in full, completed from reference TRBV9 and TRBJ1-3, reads DSGVTQTPKHLITATGQRVTLRCSPRSGDLSVYWYQQSLDQGLQFLIQYYNGEERAKGNILERFSAQQFPDLHSELNLSSLELGDSALYFCASSPQGTPGNTIYFGEGSWLTVV.